This is a list of T cell receptor beta chains from one sample in a study of response to subunit inactivated influenza vaccine. In TCRdb, the RT-PCR reads were re-called with MiXCR into one record per CDR3 protein. The sample carries hundreds of thousands of distinct CDR3 sequences, 14% recorded once. The source material was PBMCs from blood, sampled around 14 days before vaccination. These receptors came from a man in his fifties who received an inactivated influenza vaccine. CDR3s include the opening cysteine and the closing phenylalanine or tryptophan. D genes are given only for firm matches. Clone size is given for some rows only: seen once, a few or many times, or a class if the clone is expanded.

>TRBV7-9|TRBJ2-7|NA|NA
TGTGCCAGCAGCCATAGCTCCCAGAGAGCATCGGGCGAGCAGTACTTC
CASSHSSQRASGEQYF
>TRBV6-2/TRBV6-3|TRBJ2-7|few|TRBD2
TGTGCCAGCAGTCCTCTCGGACTAGCGGATACCTACGAGCAGTACTTC
CASSPLGLADTYEQYF
>TRBV3-1|TRBJ2-1|many|NA
TGTGCCAGCAGCCAAGACGGGACCACTTACAATGAGCAGTTCTTC
CASSQDGTTYNEQFF
>TRBV29-1|TRBJ2-1|NA|TRBD2
TGCAGCGTTGAAGAAATAGCGGGGGGGACCAATGAGCAGTTCTTC
CSVEEIAGGTNEQFF
>TRBV29-1|TRBJ2-7|NA|TRBD2
TGCAGCGTTTCCGGGACTAGCTCCTACGAGCAGTACTTC
CSVSGTSSYEQYF
>TRBV20-1|TRBJ2-7|few|TRBD1
TGCAGTGCTAGAGGGACCCGGGACAGGGGGCCCGAGCAGTACTTC
CSARGTRDRGPEQYF
>TRBV5-1|TRBJ2-5|NA|NA
TGCGCCAGCAGAAAAGAGGAGACCCAGTACTTC
CASRKEETQYF
>TRBV5-1|TRBJ1-2|NA|NA
TGCGCCAGCAGCTTTGGTGGACCGTATGGCTACACCTTC
CASSFGGPYGYTF
>TRBV4-3|TRBJ2-1|NA|TRBD2
TGCGCCAGCAGCCAAGACGGACTAGCGGGGTTCAATGAGCAGTTCTTC
CASSQDGLAGFNEQFF
>TRBV6-5|TRBJ1-2|NA|TRBD1
TGTGCCAGCAGTTACTCGGCAGGGGGGCTGAACACCTTC
CASSYSAGGLNTF
>TRBV5-1|TRBJ2-3|few|TRBD1
TGCGCCAGCCGCCTGGGGACAGCCACAGATACGCAGTATTTT
CASRLGTATDTQYF
>TRBV6-1|TRBJ1-3|NA|NA
TGTGCCAGCAGTGACAGTCCCAACTCTGGAAACACCATATATTTT
CASSDSPNSGNTIYF
>TRBV10-3|TRBJ1-5|NA|NA
TGTGCCATCAGGGCCGGGACTGGGGCAGGAGGTAGCGATCAGCCCCAGCATTTT
CAIRAGTGAGGSDQPQHF
>TRBV6-5|TRBJ1-2|NA|NA
TGTGCCAGCAGTTCTTCAGGGGTGGCGGACTATGGCTACACCTTC
CASSSSGVADYGYTF
>TRBV4-2|TRBJ2-7|NA|NA
TGTGCCAGCAGCCAAGATGGGGGACCCTACGAGCAGTACTTC
CASSQDGGPYEQYF
>TRBV28|TRBJ2-7|NA|NA
TGTGCCACCATGGGCAGGTCCTACGAGCAGTACTTC
CATMGRSYEQYF
>TRBV20-1|TRBJ2-1|NA|TRBD2
TGCAGTGCTAGGCTCGGGACTAGCGGCAGCTCCTACAATGAGCAGTTCTTC
CSARLGTSGSSYNEQFF
>TRBV7-2|TRBJ2-6|NA|TRBD1
TGTGCCAGCAGCACAGACAGGGCTGGGGCCAACGTCCTGACTTTC
CASSTDRAGANVLTF
>TRBV20-1|TRBJ2-1|many|NA
TGCAGTGCTGCCGGCGTGGGGCGGAGTGGGGGCAATGAGCAGTTCTTC
CSAAGVGRSGGNEQFF
>TRBV10-3|TRBJ1-1|NA|TRBD1
TGTGCCATCAGCCAAGGACAGGGAGAAGCTTTCTTT
CAISQGQGEAFF
>TRBV6-5|TRBJ2-5|NA|NA
TGTGCCAGCAGTTACTATAGATTACAAGAGACCCAGTACTTC
CASSYYRLQETQYF
>TRBV20-1|TRBJ2-5|few|NA
TGCATTGGTGGACGGGAACTCCTCGGCGAGACCCAGTACTTC
CIGGRELLGETQYF
>TRBV27|TRBJ2-7|few|NA
TGTGCCAGCAGTTTCGGGGGACAGACCTACGAGCAGTACTTC
CASSFGGQTYEQYF
>TRBV7-2|TRBJ2-7|few|TRBD2
TGTGCCAGCAGCTTAGAGCTAGCGGTAGGCTACGAGCAGTACTTC
CASSLELAVGYEQYF
>TRBV5-1|TRBJ2-1|many|NA
TGCGCCAGCAGCCAGGGACTCCACAATGAGCAGTTCTTC
CASSQGLHNEQFF
>TRBV20-1|TRBJ2-5|NA|NA
TGCAGTGCGAGGACAAATCCGGAGACCCAGTACTTC
CSARTNPETQYF
>TRBV5-1|TRBJ2-3|NA|NA
TGCGCCAGCAGCACCGCCAGGTACACAGATACGCAGTATTTT
CASSTARYTDTQYF
>TRBV15|TRBJ1-2|few|NA
TGTGCCACCAGCAGGGATCGGACGGGCCTGGGCTACACCTTC
CATSRDRTGLGYTF
>TRBV6-1|TRBJ1-2|many|TRBD1
TGTGCCAGCAGCCCCGGGACAGGGCGCGGCTACACCTTC
CASSPGTGRGYTF
>TRBV7-9|TRBJ1-6|NA|TRBD1
TGTGCCAGCAGCAAAGGGACAGGGGTGTATAATTCACCCCTCCACTTT
CASSKGTGVYNSPLHF
>TRBV2|TRBJ1-1|NA|NA
TGTGCCAGCAGTGAAGCCCTTTTTAGGACTGAAGCTTTCTTT
CASSEALFRTEAFF
>TRBV6-2/TRBV6-3|TRBJ2-7|few|TRBD1
TGTGCCAGCAGTTACGGACGGGACAGCTCCTACGAGCAGTACTTC
CASSYGRDSSYEQYF
>TRBV29-1|TRBJ2-3|NA|NA
TGCAGCGTCGGCAGGCGGCCAATTACGCAGTATTTT
CSVGRRPITQYF